Below, 23 T cell receptor beta chains from the same sample are listed, as sequenced in a study of T cells in Graves' hyperthyroidism and ophthalmopathy. Amplification targeted TCR beta CDR3 regions from RNA transcripts. The study used the HTBI primer set for a first-round RT-PCR of the TCR CDR3. TCRdb re-called the multiplex PCR reads through MiXCR, storing one row per CDR3 protein. Of 700,000 or so distinct CDR3 sequences in the sample, about a sixth were seen once. Sequenced input: blood. The receptors were sampled from a man between 18 and 29 years old with Graves' hyperthyroidism.

This clonotype occurred many times. The chain couples TRBV2 to TRBJ2-7; 8 nucleotides agree with TRBD1. Trimming cost V 2 bases and J 2 bases; bases outside gene matches: 5. The CDR3 runs 15 residues. CDR1 and CDR2 (germline): SNHLY, FYNNEI. Written as DNA, the CDR3 is TGTGCCAGCAGTGAAAGGACAGGGAAGCCCTACGAGCAGTACTTC. Translated, it gives CASSERTGKPYEQYF.

Only a few counts were recorded for this clonotype. This chain joins TRBV10-3 and TRBJ1-2; 12 bases map to TRBD1. Unmatched junction bases numbered 6, after V lost 7 bases and J lost 6 bases. From germline, CDR1 is ENHRY and CDR2 SYGVKD. The CDR3 consists of 14 residues. CDR3 DNA: TGTGCCATCAACTTGGGACAGGGGGCAGATGGCTACACCTTC. Translating it yields CAINLGQGADGYTF.

This clonotype was detected a few times. The gene calls are TRBV4-1 and TRBJ1-4; the match to TRBD1 covers 7 bases. Losses at the gene ends were 4 bases for V and 8 bases for J; bases not matched to a gene: 13. There are 16 residues in the CDR3. Per the germline V gene, CDR1 is MGHRA and CDR2 is YSYEKL. In nucleotides, the CDR3 is TGCGCCAGCAGCCGTAGAGAGGGGGCTATCATAGAAAAACTGTTTTTT. This sequence encodes CASSRREGAIIEKLFF.

Points on this clonotype: This sequence may be a read error, since a much larger clone differs from it by one base. V usage is TRBV7-3 and J usage is TRBJ2-2; D is unresolved. Trimming took 3 bases from V and 9 from J, leaving 8 bases between them. Germline V gene sequence: CDR1 SGHTA, CDR2 FQGTGA. CDR3 length: 12 residues. CDR3 region: CASSFRPRELFF. The CDR3 nucleotides read TGTGCCAGCAGCTTTCGCCCCAGGGAGCTGTTTTTT.

The J gene is TRBJ2-5, the V gene TRBV5-1, with D perhaps TRBD2 (5 bases). The CDR3 sequence is 13 residues long. Trimming shortened V by 3 bases and J by 13 bases, and 19 bases separated the two germline ends. Per the germline V gene, CDR1 is SGHRS and CDR2 is YFSETQ. CDR3 residues: CASSSCRPRSGYF. CDR3 nucleotides: TGCGCCAGCAGCTCATGTCGGCCTAGAAGCGGGTACTTC.

The V gene is TRBV29-1, the J gene TRBJ1-2; weak D call: TRBD1 (5 bases). This CDR3 spans 13 amino acids. Germline V gene data show CDR1 as SQVTM and CDR2 as ANQGSEA. Trimming pared 3 bases from V and 0 bases from J, leaving 8 bases between. The CDR3 DNA is TGCAGCGTTGATCAGGGAGCTAACTATGGCTACACCTTC. Encoded protein: CSVDQGANYGYTF.

This sequence joins TRBV6-2 or TRBV6-3 and TRBJ1-5; D uncertain. This CDR3 comprises 15 residues. V shed 3 bases and J shed 5 bases, with 14 bases lying between them. CDR1 and CDR2 (germline): MNHEY, SVGEGT. The CDR3 is CASSYFAGGDQPQHF. The CDR3 DNA reads TGTGCCAGCAGTTATTTTGCGGGCGGGGATCAGCCCCAGCATTTT.

This clonotype was picked up many times. This chain uses TRBV12-3 or TRBV12-4 with TRBJ2-1; TRBD2 might be the D (6 bases). CDR3 length: 14 amino acids. Deletions cut 3 bases from V and 7 bases from J, with 13 bases between. CDR3: CASSLSSEGNEQFF. The CDR3 DNA reads TGTGCCAGCAGTTTGTCTAGCGAAGGTAATGAGCAGTTCTTC.

In this sample, this clonotype turned up a few times. The CDR3: CASSETTYNEQFF. The CDR3 bases are TGTGCCAGCAGCGAGACAACTTACAATGAGCAGTTCTTC. J is TRBJ2-1 and V is TRBV2, with D unclear. This CDR3 has 13 residues. The germline gives CDR1 SNHLY, CDR2 FYNNEI. V shed 6 bases and J shed 4 bases, with 10 bases lying between them.

This sequence joins TRBV18 and TRBJ2-6, with a possible D match to TRBD2 (6 bases). V was trimmed by 0 bases and J by 0 bases, leaving 6 bases between them. The CDR3 spans 16 residues. Looked up from germline, CDR1 is KGHSH and CDR2 is LQKENI. DNA of the CDR3: TGTGCCAGCTCACCACCGGAGGGCTCTGGGGCCAACGTCCTGACTTTC. The encoded protein is CASSPPEGSGANVLTF.

This clonotype was observed a handful of times. V is TRBV7-2 and J is TRBJ2-1, with 7 bases identical to TRBD2. The length of the CDR3 is 18 residues. CDR1 and CDR2 from the germline V gene are SGHTA and FQGNSA. V lost 3 bases to trimming and J lost 9 bases; unmatched junction nucleotides: 20. The CDR3 DNA follows: TGTGCCAGCAGCTTTGTTTTTGGGCTAGCGGTAGGATTGAGTGAGCAGTTCTTC. It is translated as CASSFVFGLAVGLSEQFF. Drawing the rest from reference TRBV7-2 and TRBJ2-1, the complete variable domain is GAGVSQSPSNKVTEKGKDVELRCDPISGHTALYWYRQSLGQGLEFLIYFQGNSAPDKSGLPSDRFSAERTGGSVSTLTIQRTQQEDSAVYLCASSFVFGLAVGLSEQFFGPGTRLTVL.

In this sample, this clonotype turned up many times. The V call is TRBV6-2 or TRBV6-3, the J call TRBJ2-7; tentative D call: TRBD1 (6 bases). Between the trimmed V and J ends, which lost 6 bases and 4 bases, there was a span of 13 bases. Per the germline V gene, CDR1 is MNHEY and CDR2 is SVGEGT. The CDR3 covers 13 residues. CDR3 bases: TGTGCCAGCAGGCAACAGGGAAGGTACGAGCAGTACTTC. This gives the protein CASRQQGRYEQYF.

This clonotype was observed at least ten times. The chain employs TRBV2 and TRBJ1-2; D is ambiguous. Germline loops: CDR1 SNHLY, CDR2 FYNNEI. Trimming left V 6 bases short and J 8 bases short, with 10 bases between. The CDR3 sequence is 11 residues long. CDR3 in amino acids: CASSAMGGYTF. CDR3 nucleotide sequence: TGTGCCAGCAGCGCTATGGGGGGCTACACCTTC.

This chain uses TRBV5-8 with TRBJ2-5; TRBD2 agrees at 7 bases. The length of the CDR3 is 16 residues. Looked up from germline, CDR1 is SGHTS and CDR2 is YDEGEE. Trimming removed 1 base from V and 4 bases from J; junction bases left unmatched: 10. Written as DNA, the CDR3 is TGTGCCAGCAGCTTGCTGGTGGGAGGGACGGGAGAGACCCAGTACTTC. As protein: CASSLLVGGTGETQYF.

This clonotype was observed at least ten times. The rearrangement joins TRBV12-3 or TRBV12-4 to TRBJ1-2; 7 bases align to TRBD1. The CDR3 consists of 13 residues. Trimming took 7 bases from V and 4 from J; bases not matched to a gene: 6. CDR3 sequence: CASKTDRAYGYTF. In nucleotides, the CDR3 is TGTGCCAGCAAGACAGACAGGGCCTATGGCTACACCTTC.

This clonotype came up many times. The chain employs TRBV7-9 and TRBJ1-1, with TRBD1 matching 10 bases. CDR3 length: 15 amino acids. Germline V gene data show CDR1 as SEHNR and CDR2 as FQNEAQ (reference sequence). The ends lost 4 bases at V and 3 bases at J; junction bases unmatched: 5. CDR3 sequence (DNA): TGTGCCAGCAGCTCAGGACAGGGGGTGGACACTGAAGCTTTCTTT. Amino acids: CASSSGQGVDTEAFF.

This clonotype was seen at least ten times. The chain combines TRBV7-9 with TRBJ2-5; 8 nucleotides agree with TRBD1. Per the germline V gene, CDR1 is SEHNR and CDR2 is FQNEAQ (reference sequence). Germline trimming cut 4 bases from V and 3 bases from J; bases unmatched to any gene: 4. The CDR3 consists of 14 residues. The CDR3 is CASSSQGVEETQYF. The CDR3 DNA reads as TGTGCCAGCAGCTCACAGGGGGTGGAAGAGACCCAGTACTTC.

This clonotype was seen more than once but under ten times. V and J are TRBV6-1 and TRBJ1-1; tentative D call: TRBD1 (5 bases). This CDR3 has 16 amino acids. Trimming shortened V by 5 bases and J by 5 bases, and 21 bases separated the two germline ends. Germline CDR1 reads MNHNS; CDR2 reads SASEGT. The DNA of the CDR3 is TGTGCCAGCAGTAGCCGGGACCGGCCTTCAGGAACTGAAGCTTTCTTT. This codes for CASSSRDRPSGTEAFF.

This clonotype was seen many times. The genes are TRBV28 and TRBJ1-3, with D hard to call. CDR1 is MDHEN and CDR2 is SYDVKM in the germline V gene. The CDR3 totals 14 residues. Trimming took 8 bases from V and 2 from J, leaving 13 bases between them. CDR3 amino acids: CASRSTRTGNTIYF. The CDR3 nucleotides read TGTGCCAGCCGGAGTACAAGGACTGGAAACACCATATATTTT.

About this clonotype: This CDR3 is missing its conserved last phenylalanine or tryptophan, likely due to a read error. The chain couples TRBV28 to TRBJ1-1, with unresolved D. The germline gives CDR1 MDHEN, CDR2 SYDVKM. The CDR3 sequence is 17 residues long. Between the trimmed V and J ends, which lost 2 bases and 5 bases, there was a span of 21 bases. CDR3: CASSLPRTDGWGTEAFL. The CDR3 DNA sequence: TGTGCCAGCAGTTTACCCCGAACGGACGGCTGGGGAACTGAAGCTTTCCTT.

The V and J genes are TRBV27 and TRBJ1-1; a weak D match, TRBD1 (6 bases). V lost 3 bases, J lost 4 bases, and 12 bases lay in between. Germline lookup yields CDR1 MNHEY and CDR2 SMNVEV (reference sequence). This CDR3 spans 14 amino acids. The CDR3: CASSFDRFGTEAFF. The CDR3 nucleotides are TGTGCCAGCAGTTTCGACAGGTTTGGCACTGAAGCTTTCTTT.

This clonotype turned up a few times. The genes are TRBV11-2 and TRBJ2-5; 9 nucleotides agree with TRBD1. The germline V gene encodes CDR1 SGHAT and CDR2 FQNNGV. Unmatched junction bases numbered 11, after V lost 5 bases and J lost 1 base. The CDR3 is 17 amino acids. The CDR3 reads CASSPIRRDRAQETQYF. CDR3 nucleotide sequence: TGTGCCAGCAGCCCCATACGCCGGGACAGGGCCCAAGAGACCCAGTACTTC.

The chain uses TRBV18 and TRBJ2-1; no clear D gene. V was trimmed by 3 bases and J by 5 bases, leaving 11 bases between them. Germline lookup yields CDR1 KGHSH and CDR2 LQKENI. The CDR3 length is 14 residues. The DNA of the CDR3 is TGTGCCAGCTCACCCTACGGAGTAAACAATGAGCAGTTCTTC. It yields the protein CASSPYGVNNEQFF.